These 29 T cell receptor beta chains share one sample of origin, sequenced in a study of blood T cells in healthy people across ages. It was with a sample-barcoded 5' primer and a J-beta primer mix that a second PCR of roughly 7 to 12 cycles was run. From the 5' RACE reads, TCRdb called clonotypes with MiXCR, one entry per CDR3 protein. This sample has hundreds of thousands of distinct CDR3 sequences, with approximately 35% found just once. Sequenced input: blood. The receptors originated from a man aged 18 to 29 in good health.

The chain uses TRBV7-4 and TRBJ2-5; D is perhaps TRBD1 or TRBD2 (7 bases each). The J call is uncertain, as TRBJ2-7 better fits the DNA end. CDR1 is SGHVT and CDR2 is SQSDAQ in the germline V gene. There are 15 residues in the CDR3. CDR3 in DNA: TGTGCCAGCAGCCCCGGGGGGTCGACAGGGTGCGAGCAGTACTTC. Protein sequence: CASSPGGSTGCEQYF.

This clonotype turned up a few times. CDR3 region: CASSLNPWTANTDTQYF. CDR3 coding DNA: TGTGCCAGCAGCTTAAATCCTTGGACAGCTAACACAGATACGCAGTATTTT. The chain recombines TRBV7-2 with TRBJ2-3, with a weak D call TRBD1 (6 bases). CDR3 length: 17 amino acids. Trimming left V 2 bases short and J 2 bases short, with 17 bases between. Germline V lookup: CDR1 SGHTA, CDR2 FQGNSA. The whole variable domain, filled in from reference TRBV7-2 and TRBJ2-3, reads GAGVSQSPSNKVTEKGKDVELRCDPISGHTALYWYRQSLGQGLEFLIYFQGNSAPDKSGLPSDRFSAERTGGSVSTLTIQRTQQEDSAVYLCASSLNPWTANTDTQYFGPGTRLTVL.

The chain couples TRBV10-2 to TRBJ2-1, with TRBD2 identical over 11 bases. This CDR3 comprises 15 residues. Germline trimming cut 3 bases from V and 8 bases from J; bases unmatched to any gene: 6. Germline CDR1 WSHSY, CDR2 SAAADI. In nucleotides, the CDR3 is TGCGCCAGCAGTGATAGCGGGGGGGCTTTCGATGAGCAGTTCTTC. Residues: CASSDSGGAFDEQFF.

In its sample, this clonotype was seen a few times. The chain couples TRBV4-1 to TRBJ2-1; 9 bases align to TRBD2. V was clipped by 0 bases and J by 8 bases; unmatched bases: 8. Germline assignment: CDR1 MGHRA and CDR2 YSYEKL. The CDR3 is 16 amino acids. The CDR3 here is CASSQDWPSGDDEQFF. In DNA, the CDR3 is TGCGCCAGCAGCCAAGATTGGCCTAGCGGGGACGATGAGCAGTTCTTC.

CDR3 sequence reads: CASSVQQGAGNEQFF. CDR3 DNA sequence: TGTGCCAGCAGCGTACAACAGGGGGCTGGGAATGAGCAGTTCTTC. V gene TRBV9 combines with J gene TRBJ2-1; 9 bases match TRBD1. The germline gives CDR1 SGDLS, CDR2 YYNGEE. V lost 1 base and J lost 7; bases outside the gene matches: 6. The CDR3 runs to 15 residues.

The CDR3 sequence: CASSPHARAGPTNEKLFF. The CDR3 nucleotides are TGTGCCAGCAGTCCCCATGCTAGGGCAGGACCAACTAATGAAAAACTGTTTTTT. The rearrangement links TRBV27 to TRBJ1-4; no clear D gene. Germline V gene lookup returns CDR1 MNHEY and CDR2 SMNVEV (reference sequence). Trimming took off 5 bases at V and 0 bases at J, with 19 bases between the two ends. The CDR3 runs 18 residues.

V gene TRBV24-1 combines with J gene TRBJ2-2, with 7 bases matching TRBD1. Trimming took 4 bases from V and 1 from J; bases not matched to a gene: 2. The CDR3 extends over 15 amino acids. Germline values: CDR1 KGHDR, CDR2 SFDVKD. The CDR3 here is CATSDRDRNTGELFF. CDR3 sequence (DNA): TGTGCCACCAGTGACCGGGACAGGAACACCGGGGAGCTGTTTTTT.

To note about this clonotype: This may stem from a read error, because a much larger clone lies one nucleotide away. This sequence joins TRBV7-6 and TRBJ2-5, with 9 nucleotides matching TRBD1. With the DNA end fitting TRBJ2-7 better, the J assignment may be wrong. Germline CDR1 and CDR2: SGHVS and FNYEAQ. The CDR3 length is 14 residues. CDR3 sequence (DNA): TGTGCCAGCAGCTTGGGGACAGGGCTATACGAGCAGTACTTC. As protein: CASSLGTGLYEQYF.

The CDR3 loop is CASSRQIPYEQYF. CDR3 bases: TGTGCCAGCAGCCGACAGATCCCATACGAGCAGTACTTC. The V call is TRBV3-1, the J call TRBJ2-7; D may be TRBD1 (5 bases). CDR1 LGHDT and CDR2 YNNKEL come from the germline V gene (reference sequence). Trimming stripped 4 bases from V and 4 bases from J, with 11 bases between. The CDR3 sequence is 13 residues long.

The chain has TRBV4-2 and TRBJ2-1; 12 bases line up with TRBD2. This CDR3 has 15 residues. Germline loops: CDR1 LGHNA, CDR2 YNFKEQ. The V gene end was trimmed by 1 base and the J gene end by 8 bases; junction bases not matched to a gene: 3. CDR3 DNA: TGTGCCAGCAGCCAAGGGCTAGCGGGGGGGCATGAGCAGTTCTTC. Protein sequence: CASSQGLAGGHEQFF.

Only a few counts were recorded for this clonotype. This sequence joins TRBV16 and TRBJ1-5; D is unclear. Germline V gene data show CDR1 as KGHSY and CDR2 as FQNENV. The germline V and J ends were trimmed by 4 bases and 1 base, with 11 bases remaining between them. The CDR3 sequence is 15 residues long. Written as DNA, the CDR3 is TGTGCCAGCAGCCGTACAACAGAGAGCAATCAGCCCCAGCATTTT. The encoded protein is CASSRTTESNQPQHF.

This clonotype was seen only a few times. This chain links TRBV20-1 with TRBJ1-4, with 9 bases that match TRBD1. There are 13 residues in the CDR3. V lost 6 bases and J lost 7; bases outside the gene matches: 6. Germline assignment: CDR1 DFQATT and CDR2 SNEGSKA (reference sequence). This CDR3 reads CSATQGAGEKLFF. Here the CDR3 DNA reads TGCAGTGCGACACAGGGGGCGGGTGAAAAACTGTTTTTT.

On this clonotype itself: A clone one base away is much larger, so this may be a read error. V usage is TRBV20-1 and J usage is TRBJ2-1; D is unresolved. This CDR3 comprises 12 residues. From germline, CDR1 is DFQATT and CDR2 SNEGSKA (reference sequence). The CDR3 loop is CSAPPFSNGQFF. CDR3 DNA sequence: TGCAGTGCTCCCCCTTTTAGCAATGGGCAGTTCTTC.

The chain has TRBV7-2 and TRBJ1-6; 7 bases match TRBD1. The CDR3 sequence is 16 residues long. V lost 1 base and J lost 10; bases outside the gene matches: 10. Germline CDR1 reads SGHTA; CDR2 reads FQGNSA. The chain's CDR3 is CASSLVSNRGNSPLHF. The CDR3 DNA reads TGTGCCAGCAGCTTAGTCTCCAACAGGGGCAACTCACCCCTCCACTTT.

This rearrangement joins TRBV20-1 to TRBJ1-1; D call uncertain. The CDR3 sequence is 12 residues long. Germline CDR1 is DFQATT and CDR2 is SNEGSKA (reference sequence). The V end was cut by 1 base, the J end by 8 bases, with 11 bases between. CDR3 sequence reads: CSARAPGREAFF. In DNA, the CDR3 is TGCAGTGCTAGAGCCCCCGGTAGGGAAGCTTTCTTT.

The chain uses TRBV29-1 and TRBJ2-7; D not resolved. Germline V gene sequence: CDR1 SQVTM, CDR2 ANQGSEA. V was clipped by 5 bases and J by 1 base, with 12 bases between them. The length of the CDR3 is 13 residues. The CDR3 nucleotides read TGCAGCGTTTATAGCCAGTTTTCCTACGAGCAGTACTTC. This gives the protein CSVYSQFSYEQYF.

For this clonotype: Being one base from a much bigger clone, this may be a read error. The chain joins TRBV4-1 to TRBJ2-3; D may match TRBD1 or TRBD2 (6 bases each). Germline V gene lookup returns CDR1 MGHRA and CDR2 YSYEKL. This CDR3 spans 17 amino acids. V shed 0 bases and J shed 4 bases, with 17 bases lying between them. In DNA, the CDR3 is TGCGCCAGCAGCCAAGATGACAGGACCCCTAGCGCAGATACGCAGTATTTT. Protein product: CASSQDDRTPSADTQYF.

This clonotype turned up a few times. The rearrangement links TRBV29-1 to TRBJ2-2; tentative D call: TRBD2 (5 bases). CDR1 is SQVTM, CDR2 ANQGSEA, per germline. Deletions cut 3 bases from V and 0 bases from J, with 11 bases between. The CDR3 contains 15 residues. CDR3 loop: CSVDGPGTNTGELFF. The CDR3 DNA is TGCAGCGTTGACGGACCGGGGACGAACACCGGGGAGCTGTTTTTT.

This clonotype was observed a handful of times. The rearrangement joins TRBV6-5 to TRBJ1-1; D remains ambiguous. The CDR3 loop spans 15 amino acids. CDR1 and CDR2 (germline): MNHEY, SVGAGI. V shed 0 bases and J shed 0 bases, with 8 bases lying between them. CDR3 nucleotides: TGTGCCAGCAGTTACTCGAGGCAGATGAACACTGAAGCTTTCTTT. Translating gives CASSYSRQMNTEAFF.

There are a few counts of this clonotype. The CDR3 sequence: CASSRRELKDTQYF. The CDR3 DNA follows: TGTGCCAGCTCACGTAGGGAATTAAAGGATACGCAGTATTTT. The V gene is TRBV18, the J gene TRBJ2-3; unclear D gene. The CDR3 consists of 14 residues. CDR1 is KGHSH, CDR2 LQKENI, per germline. V dropped 4 bases and J dropped 6 bases, with 14 bases sitting between them.

This clonotype was seen only once. J is TRBJ2-7 and V is TRBV3-1, with 13 bases aligning to TRBD2. Germline V lookup: CDR1 LGHDT, CDR2 YNNKEL (reference sequence). With V trimmed by 5 bases and J by 0 bases, 4 bases remained unmatched. CDR3 size: 16 residues. The CDR3 sequence is CASSYGLAGDSYEQYF. For the CDR3, the DNA is TGTGCCAGCAGCTACGGACTAGCGGGGGACTCCTACGAGCAGTACTTC.

The rearrangement links TRBV2 to TRBJ1-1; no reliable D call. V lost 1 base, J lost 0 bases, and 12 bases lay in between. The CDR3 loop spans 16 amino acids. Germline V gives CDR1 SNHLY, CDR2 FYNNEI. The CDR3 region is CASSEDRPLMNTEAFF. The CDR3 DNA reads as TGTGCCAGCAGTGAAGACAGACCTCTCATGAACACTGAAGCTTTCTTT.

Remarks on this clonotype: This sequence may be a read error, since a much larger clone differs from it by one base. The rearrangement uses TRBV12-3 or TRBV12-4 and TRBJ2-1, with D unresolved. The J call may not be correct, given that the DNA end is closer to TRBJ2-7. CDR3 size: 16 residues. CDR3 protein: CASSFSVYGPGNEQYF. CDR3 DNA sequence: TGTGCCAGCAGTTTCTCCGTTTATGGGCCCGGCAATGAGCAGTACTTC.

To note about this clonotype: A read error may be the cause here, since a much bigger clone is one base away. The CDR3 here is CSARAEQDNYEQFF. The CDR3 DNA follows: TGCAGTGCTAGAGCGGAACAGGACAACTACGAGCAGTTCTTC. The V call is TRBV20-1, the J call TRBJ2-1, with D perhaps TRBD1 (5 bases). V was shortened by 1 base and J by 10 bases, with 17 bases between the two germline ends. Germline CDR1 DFQATT, CDR2 SNEGSKA (reference sequence). This CDR3 comprises 14 residues.

This clonotype was picked up many times. The chain links TRBV10-3 to TRBJ2-1; possibly TRBD1 or TRBD2 for D (5 bases each). The germline CDR1 and CDR2 sequences are ENHRY and SYGVKD. Trimming stripped 8 bases from V and 1 base from J, with 18 bases between. This CDR3 has 16 residues. CDR3 sequence reads: CAILGTEGASYNEQFF. Written as DNA, the CDR3 is TGTGCCATCCTGGGGACCGAGGGAGCGTCCTACAATGAGCAGTTCTTC.

The gene calls are TRBV12-3 or TRBV12-4 and TRBJ2-3, with 10 bases identical to TRBD1. The CDR3 loop spans 16 amino acids. V shed 6 bases and J 4 bases; nucleotides not matched to a gene: 10. The DNA of the CDR3 is TGTGCCAGCAGAACCGTGACAGGGGGCGGTTCAGATACGCAGTATTTT. Residues: CASRTVTGGGSDTQYF.

This chain uses TRBV20-1 with TRBJ2-2; D may correspond to TRBD1 or TRBD2 (6 bases each). V lost 6 bases to trimming and J lost 6 bases, with 20 bases between them. This CDR3 is 15 amino acids long. Germline V CDR1 and CDR2: DFQATT, SNEGSKA (reference sequence). The chain's CDR3 is CSASEGGAAAGELFF. The CDR3 DNA sequence: TGCAGTGCCTCCGAGGGGGGAGCGGCGGCCGGGGAGCTGTTTTTT.

The V gene is TRBV3-1, the J gene TRBJ2-3; no firm D call. Trimming left V 1 base short and J 5 bases short, with 10 bases between. The length of the CDR3 is 14 residues. Germline V CDR1 and CDR2: LGHDT, YNNKEL (reference sequence). For the CDR3, the DNA is TGTGCCAGCAGCCAAGGTTGGTCGGTAGATACGCAGTATTTT. Translated: CASSQGWSVDTQYF.

The V gene is TRBV2, the J gene TRBJ1-1, with a weak D call TRBD1 (5 bases). The CDR3 is 12 amino acids. Germline CDR1 is SNHLY and CDR2 is FYNNEI. V lost 5 bases, J lost 6 bases, and 10 bases lay in between. Here the CDR3 reads CASSWTKSEAFF. CDR3 in DNA: TGTGCCAGCAGTTGGACAAAGTCTGAAGCTTTCTTT.